The next 30 T cell receptor beta chains were all read from a single sample in a study of T-cell memory formation after mild COVID-19. Each CDR3 protein gets one entry after TCRdb re-called the 5' RACE reads with MiXCR. Of more than 300,000 distinct CDR3 sequences in the sample, around a fifth are singletons; the top ten hold 20% to 25%. The specimen was PBMCs or a T cell subset sorted from them (not recorded which). The source of these receptors is a man between 18 and 35 years old who had mild COVID-19 (a few samples of this study predate the infection). Cell type and time point are not known.

This clonotype was detected only a few times. This chain links TRBV20-1 with TRBJ2-1; D assignment may be TRBD1 or TRBD2 (5 bases each). V was cut by 8 bases and J by 7 bases, with 24 bases left in between. CDR1 is DFQATT and CDR2 is SNEGSKA in the germline V gene (reference sequence). This CDR3 contains 15 residues. In nucleotides, the CDR3 is TGCAGTTTTATGCGGCCTGGGGGTATAGTAAATGAGCAGTTCTTC. Protein sequence: CSFMRPGGIVNEQFF.

The V call is TRBV4-3, the J call TRBJ2-3; 9 nucleotides line up with TRBD2. Trimming at V came to 1 base and at J to 2 bases, leaving 7 bases not matched to a gene. Germline lookup yields CDR1 LGHNA and CDR2 YSLEER. This CDR3 region has 17 residues. CDR3: CASSQVPGTSLTDTQYF. The DNA of the CDR3 is TGCGCCAGCAGCCAAGTACCAGGGACTAGCCTCACAGATACGCAGTATTTT.

The table lists this clonotype with many counts. The chain recombines TRBV12-3 or TRBV12-4 with TRBJ2-7; the match to TRBD1 covers 7 bases. This CDR3 contains 13 residues. V lost 3 bases to trimming and J lost 5 bases; unmatched junction nucleotides: 4. The CDR3 sequence is CASSLGDRDEQYF. As DNA, the CDR3 is TGTGCCAGCAGTTTGGGAGACAGGGACGAGCAGTACTTC.

This clonotype turned up a few times. The CDR3 DNA reads as TGTGCCAGCAGCTATGGTACTAGCGGGGGCACAGATACGCAGTATTTT. Its protein product is CASSYGTSGGTDTQYF. The chain couples TRBV7-9 to TRBJ2-3; 10 bases are shared with TRBD2. Germline CDR1 reads SEHNR; CDR2 reads FQNEAQ (reference sequence). The CDR3 is 16 amino acids. Unmatched junction bases numbered 5, after V lost 4 bases and J lost 1 base. The full variable domain, in which reference TRBV7-9 and TRBJ2-3 provide the parts outside the CDR3, is DTGVSQNPRHKITKRGQNVTFRCDPISEHNRLYWYRQTLGQGPEFLTYFQNEAQLEKSRLLSDRFSAERPKGSFSTLEIQRTEQGDSAMYLCASSYGTSGGTDTQYFGPGTRLTVL.

A word on this clonotype: Relative to the germline gene, one junction end is altered; a read error may explain this. The rearrangement uses TRBV6-1 and TRBJ1-2; 7 nucleotides align to TRBD1. This CDR3 has 15 amino acids. Germline V gene data show CDR1 as MNHNS and CDR2 as SASEGT. CDR3 nucleotide sequence: TGTGCAAGCAGTTTTTTGAACAGGGGCCAAGGAGGCTACACCTTC. Protein sequence: CASSFLNRGQGGYTF.

This clonotype was recorded a few times. This chain uses TRBV6-6 with TRBJ1-4, with unresolved D. Germline assignment: CDR1 MNHNY and CDR2 SVGAGI (reference sequence). V shed 8 bases and J shed 0 bases, with 4 bases lying between them. This CDR3 region has 12 residues. For the CDR3, the DNA is TGTGCCAGCCTCGCAACTAATGAAAAACTGTTTTTT. This codes for CASLATNEKLFF.

This clonotype appeared a few times. This chain connects TRBV12-3 or TRBV12-4 to TRBJ2-1, with a weak D call TRBD2 (5 bases). Deletions cut 5 bases from V and 2 bases from J, with 19 bases between. There are 17 residues in the CDR3. The CDR3 DNA reads TGTGCCAGCAGTCCGGCCCCAGCGGCCAGGACCTACAATGAGCAGTTCTTC. Translation: CASSPAPAARTYNEQFF.

The chain carries TRBV28 and TRBJ1-6, with D uncertain. CDR1 is MDHEN, CDR2 SYDVKM, per germline. The CDR3 loop spans 14 amino acids. V was cut by 5 bases and J by 14 bases, with 19 bases left in between. This CDR3 reads CASSPSGPVGTLHF. CDR3 DNA: TGTGCCAGCAGTCCTAGTGGGCCAGTGGGAACCCTCCACTTT.

There are many counts of this clonotype. V is TRBV29-1 and J is TRBJ2-5; a weak D match, TRBD1 (6 bases). This CDR3 spans 12 amino acids. Germline CDR1 is SQVTM and CDR2 is ANQGSEA. The V gene lost 5 bases and the J gene lost 5 bases, with 12 bases spanning the gap. CDR3 DNA sequence: TGCAGCGTTACACAGGGTCGGGAGACCCAGTACTTC. Residues: CSVTQGRETQYF.

This clonotype was recorded a few times. V usage is TRBV4-1 and J usage is TRBJ1-3; tentative D call: TRBD1 (5 bases). Germline values: CDR1 MGHRA, CDR2 YSYEKL. V was pared by 5 bases and J by 3 bases, with 17 bases between. The CDR3 consists of 16 residues. The CDR3 nucleotides read TGCGCCAGCAGCACGCCCCCCGGGGCTAGTGGAAACACCATATATTTT. This codes for CASSTPPGASGNTIYF.

The chain carries TRBV6-5 and TRBJ2-1; perhaps D is TRBD1 or TRBD2 (5 bases each). V was trimmed by 6 bases and J by 6 bases, leaving 15 bases between them. Germline loops: CDR1 MNHEY, CDR2 SVGAGI. CDR3 length: 14 amino acids. CDR3 nucleotide sequence: TGTGCCAGCAGCCGCGCCGAGGGGAGCAATGAGCAGTTCTTC. Translating gives CASSRAEGSNEQFF.

A single count supports this clonotype. A read error may explain this, as a much larger clone is one base away. J is TRBJ2-2 and V is TRBV6-6, with D possibly TRBD1 on 5 matching bases. Trimming left V 2 bases short and J 6 bases short, with 7 bases between. The germline V gene has CDR1 MNHNY and CDR2 SVGAGI (reference sequence). This CDR3 region has 13 residues. In DNA form, the CDR3 reads TGTGCCAGCAGTTACGGGGCCCCCGGGGAGCTGTTTTTT. This translates into CASSYGAPGELFF.

This clonotype has just a few counts. The V gene is TRBV20-1, the J gene TRBJ2-1; TRBD2 matches 9 bases. The CDR3 spans 14 residues. Germline CDR1 reads DFQATT; CDR2 reads SNEGSKA (reference sequence). The V segment lost 0 bases and the J segment 13 bases; nucleotides outside the gene matches: 10. The CDR3 spells CSARDNSASGDQFF. The CDR3, as DNA: TGCAGTGCTAGAGATAATTCGGCTAGCGGGGATCAGTTCTTC.

The V and J genes are TRBV20-1 and TRBJ2-2, with 11 bases fitting TRBD1. Germline V gene data show CDR1 as DFQATT and CDR2 as SNEGSKA (reference sequence). V dropped 4 bases and J dropped 6; count of bases not matched to a gene: 4. The CDR3 contains 14 residues. The CDR3 nucleotides read TGCAGTGCTACGGACAGGGGGCACGCCGGGGAGCTGTTTTTT. Its translation is CSATDRGHAGELFF.

This clonotype was counted between two and nine times. The chain uses TRBV4-3 and TRBJ2-7; D may correspond to TRBD1 or TRBD2 (6 bases each). CDR3 size: 14 residues. The germline V gene has CDR1 LGHNA and CDR2 YSLEER. The V gene lost 1 base and the J gene lost 7 bases, with 14 bases spanning the gap. The CDR3 loop reads CASSQVWGAQEQYV. In nucleotides, the CDR3 is TGCGCCAGCAGCCAAGTTTGGGGGGCGCAGGAGCAGTACGTC.

This clonotype was counted only a few times. This chain joins TRBV20-1 and TRBJ1-5, with no clear D. The V gene's germline CDR1 is DFQATT and CDR2 SNEGSKA (reference sequence). The germline V and J ends were trimmed by 3 bases and 7 bases, with 10 bases remaining between them. CDR3 length: 12 residues. The chain's CDR3 is CSARSAGQPQHF. CDR3 sequence (DNA): TGCAGTGCTAGGTCCGCGGGACAGCCCCAGCATTTT.

The J gene is TRBJ2-7, the V gene TRBV5-1, with 10 bases matching TRBD1. CDR1 and CDR2 (germline): SGHRS, YFSETQ. CDR3 length: 16 residues. V lost 4 bases to trimming and J lost 4 bases; unmatched junction nucleotides: 11. CDR3 in amino acids: CASSTPDRGISYEQYF. In nucleotides, the CDR3 is TGCGCCAGCAGCACCCCGGACAGGGGGATATCTTACGAGCAGTACTTC.

The V and J genes are TRBV6-1 and TRBJ2-7; D remains ambiguous. There are 13 residues in the CDR3. CDR1 is MNHNS, CDR2 SASEGT, per germline. The V end was cut by 4 bases, the J end by 5 bases, with 12 bases between. The CDR3 DNA sequence: TGTGCCAGCAGTGTATCGGCCTGGGACGAGCAGTACGTC. The encoded protein is CASSVSAWDEQYV.

About this clonotype itself: A much bigger clone sits one base away, suggesting this may be a read error. V and J are TRBV25-1 and TRBJ1-6; TRBD1 matches at 7 bases. The CDR3 sequence is 13 residues long. The germline gives CDR1 MGHDK, CDR2 SYGVNS. The V and J ends lost 2 bases and 10 bases, in that order; junction bases with no gene match: 2. CDR3: CASSETGESPLHF. The CDR3 DNA reads as TGTGCCAGCAGTGAAACAGGGGAATCACCCCTCCACTTT.

The chain carries TRBV7-9 and TRBJ2-3; TRBD2 might be the D (5 bases). The CDR3 sequence is 16 residues long. CDR1 is SEHNR and CDR2 is FQNEAQ in the germline V gene (reference sequence). Trimming took 5 bases from V and 2 from J, leaving 17 bases between them. The CDR3 DNA is TGTGCCAGCAGCCCCTCTCGGGCTAGCAACACAGATACGCAGTATTTT. Translating gives CASSPSRASNTDTQYF.

V and J are TRBV12-3 or TRBV12-4 and TRBJ1-1, with a weak D call TRBD1 (6 bases). This CDR3 region has 12 residues. V lost 5 bases to trimming and J lost 8 bases, with 12 bases between them. CDR3 sequence: CASSTRGVEAFF. DNA for the CDR3: TGTGCCAGCAGTACAAGGGGGGTCGAAGCTTTCTTT.

This sequence joins TRBV7-2 and TRBJ2-4; 7 bases match TRBD1. V dropped 3 bases and J dropped 4; count of bases not matched to a gene: 15. Germline CDR1 and CDR2: SGHTA and FQGNSA. This CDR3 contains 18 residues. CDR3 in amino acids: CASSFPNRGPTQKNIQYF. As DNA, the CDR3 is TGTGCCAGCAGCTTCCCGAACAGGGGACCGACCCAAAAAAACATTCAGTACTTC.

This clonotype was counted at least ten times. This rearrangement joins TRBV6-5 to TRBJ2-3; 11 bases fit TRBD2. CDR1 and CDR2 from the germline V gene are MNHEY and SVGAGI. CDR3 size: 19 residues. The trim removed 0 bases at V and 2 bases at J, leaving 10 bases unmatched. This CDR3 reads CASSYSIPTSGGLTDTQYF. The CDR3 DNA reads as TGTGCCAGCAGTTACTCGATCCCCACTAGCGGGGGCCTCACAGATACGCAGTATTTT.

This clonotype was counted between two and nine times. This chain joins TRBV6-5 and TRBJ2-2; D gene ambiguous. The V and J ends lost 2 bases and 2 bases respectively, with 6 bases between them. The CDR3 has 14 residues. Germline CDR1 and CDR2: MNHEY and SVGAGI. CDR3 DNA: TGTGCCAGCAGTTACGACGGAAACACCGGGGAGCTGTTTTTT. Encoded protein: CASSYDGNTGELFF.

This clonotype came up a few times. The J gene is TRBJ1-2, the V gene TRBV5-1; 7 nucleotides agree with TRBD1. CDR3 length equals 14 residues. The germline CDR1 and CDR2 sequences are SGHRS and YFSETQ. With 3 bases clipped from V and 5 bases from J, the junction kept 7 bases outside the gene matches. The DNA of the CDR3 is TGCGCCAGCAGCTCGGATAAGGGGGCGTATGGCTACACCTTC. It encodes CASSSDKGAYGYTF.

This clonotype was recorded a few times. The chain employs TRBV20-1 and TRBJ2-3, with a weak D call TRBD1 (7 bases). Deletions cut 5 bases from V and 5 bases from J, with 20 bases between. Germline-derived CDR1 and CDR2 are DFQATT and SNEGSKA (reference sequence). There are 15 residues in the CDR3. This CDR3 reads CSAVLSGGQLDTQYF. CDR3 DNA sequence: TGCAGTGCTGTTCTTTCAGGGGGGCAGTTAGATACGCAGTATTTT.

The chain links TRBV9 to TRBJ2-3; TRBD2 might be the D (6 bases). Trimming cost V 0 bases and J 5 bases, with 13 bases left between them. The CDR3 contains 15 residues. Looked up from germline, CDR1 is SGDLS and CDR2 is YYNGEE. The CDR3: CASSVDGGRVDTQYF. The CDR3 DNA follows: TGTGCCAGCAGCGTAGACGGGGGTCGGGTAGATACGCAGTATTTT.

The rearrangement links TRBV4-3 to TRBJ1-4; no firm D call. Germline assignment: CDR1 LGHNA and CDR2 YSLEER. This CDR3 region has 13 residues. V lost 3 bases and J lost 12, with 14 bases in between. DNA for the CDR3: TGCGCCAGCAGCCACGAATACCCGGCGGAACTGTTTTTT. Its translation is CASSHEYPAELFF.

Only a few counts were recorded for this clonotype. The chain joins TRBV6-2 or TRBV6-3 to TRBJ2-7; the D is unclear. Per germline, CDR1 MNHEY and CDR2 SVGEGT. The CDR3 has 12 residues. With 8 bases removed from V and 5 bases from J, the gap between germline ends came to 13 bases. The chain's CDR3 is CASQKEDHEQYV. The CDR3 DNA is TGTGCCAGCCAAAAAGAGGACCACGAGCAGTACGTC.

This rearrangement joins TRBV24-1 to TRBJ2-4; either TRBD1 or TRBD2 may fit D (5 bases each). Germline loops: CDR1 KGHDR, CDR2 SFDVKD. CDR3 size: 18 residues. V was pared by 4 bases and J by 6 bases, with 24 bases between. CDR3 protein: CATSESERGPRNPNIQYF. The CDR3 region has the DNA TGTGCCACCAGTGAATCTGAACGGGGACCGCGGAACCCAAACATTCAGTACTTC.